The T cell receptor (beta chain) described here comes from a study of blood T cell repertoires in COVID-19. For the study at large: From T cells, B-cell-depleted T cells, or PBMCs came the material, which was cDNA or gDNA.

The CDR3 extends over 13 amino acids. With 1 base removed from V and 8 bases from J, the gap between germline ends came to 10 bases. Germline lookup yields CDR1 LNHDA and CDR2 SQIVND (reference sequence). Followed over time, Seattle patients had been enrolled while infection was active. The assay was immunoSEQ multiplex PCR, and TCRdb's table has in-frame clones only and misses some. Of 350,000 to 500,000 clones listed, around 90% are singletons. The receptor was isolated from a man between 18 and 29 years old with COVID-19, enrolled during active disease. The sample taken for sequencing was peripheral blood. V is TRBV19 and J is TRBJ2-3; weak D call: TRBD1 (6 bases). The CDR3 here is CASSIVGGATQYF. CDR3 coding DNA: TGTGCCAGTAGTATAGTAGGGGGAGCTACGCAGTATTTT.